Below are 32 T cell receptor beta chains sequenced from a single sample in a study of graft-versus-host responses after intestinal transplantation. No antigens are known for them. Profiling relied on immunoSEQ multiplex PCR, and the TCRdb table lists in-frame clones only, not all of them. The sample holds tens of thousands of clones, about 90% seen once. This specimen was unstimulated CD4+ T cells sorted from spleen or lymph node cells, taken before transplant. These receptors originate from a human donor who was the organ donor for an intestinal transplant.

This sequence joins TRBV2 and TRBJ1-2; D ambiguous. This CDR3 is built from 13 residues. Germline V CDR1 and CDR2: SNHLY, FYNNEI. Trimming took off 3 bases at V and 8 bases at J, with 13 bases between the two ends. CDR3 protein: CASSDQIPSGYTF. In DNA, the CDR3 is TGTGCCAGCAGTGATCAGATTCCTTCCGGCTACACCTTC.

V usage is TRBV30 and J usage is TRBJ2-7; D perhaps matches TRBD2 (6 bases). This CDR3 has 14 amino acids. V was cut by 0 bases and J by 5 bases, with 14 bases left in between. CDR1 GTSNPN and CDR2 SVGIG come from the germline V gene (reference sequence). CDR3 DNA sequence: TGTGCCTGGAGTGTATGGCGACCGGGGGACGAGCAGTACTTC. Its translation is CAWSVWRPGDEQYF. Using reference TRBV30 and TRBJ2-7 for the parts outside the CDR3, the full variable domain is SQTIHQWPATLVQPVGSPLSLECTVEGTSNPNLYWYRQAAGRGLQLLFYSVGIGQISSEVPQNLSASRPQDRQFILSSKKLLLSDSGFYLCAWSVWRPGDEQYFGPGTRLTVT.

V and J are TRBV6-1 and TRBJ1-2; D not resolved. This CDR3 comprises 11 residues. Germline CDR1 is MNHNS and CDR2 is SASEGT. The V and J ends lost 0 bases and 6 bases respectively, with 2 bases between them. The CDR3 region has the DNA TGTGCCAGCAGTGAAGCCGATGGCTACACCTTC. Translation gives CASSEADGYTF.

Written as DNA, the CDR3 is TGTGCCAGCTCACCGCCGGGACTTTGGAACTATGGCTACACCTTC. Its protein is CASSPPGLWNYGYTF. V gene TRBV18 combines with J gene TRBJ1-2, with D possibly being TRBD1 (5 bases). Germline V gene sequence: CDR1 KGHSH, CDR2 LQKENI. V dropped 3 bases and J dropped 2 bases, with 13 bases sitting between them. The CDR3 spans 15 residues.

The J gene is TRBJ2-5, the V gene TRBV7-2; no clear D. The CDR3 runs 15 residues. V was trimmed by 0 bases and J by 1 base, leaving 9 bases between them. Germline lookup yields CDR1 SGHTA and CDR2 FQGNSA. This chain's CDR3 is CASSLAQTTQETQYF. As DNA, the CDR3 is TGTGCCAGCAGCTTAGCCCAGACAACCCAAGAGACCCAGTACTTC.

The chain is built from TRBV6-6 and TRBJ1-2; D is perhaps TRBD1 (5 bases). Germline V CDR1 and CDR2: MNHNY, SVGAGI (reference sequence). The ends were cut back, 0 bases at V and 6 bases at J, with 11 bases in the middle. This CDR3 contains 14 residues. CDR3 protein: CASSYSVSGNGYTF. CDR3 sequence (DNA): TGTGCCAGCAGTTACTCGGTGTCAGGGAATGGCTACACCTTC.

Concerning this clone itself: Other DNA sequences from this sample encode an identical CDR3 as well. The DNA for the CDR3 is TGTGCCAGTAGTATTCCAAGGGGCGCTGGGGCCAACGTCCTGACTTTC. It is translated as CASSIPRGAGANVLTF. This rearrangement joins TRBV19 to TRBJ2-6; D may be TRBD1 (5 bases). CDR3 length: 16 amino acids. V lost 3 bases and J 2 bases, leaving 11 bases between the germline ends. From germline, CDR1 is LNHDA and CDR2 SQIVND (reference sequence). Drawing the rest from reference TRBV19 and TRBJ2-6, the complete variable domain is DGGITQSPKYLFRKEGQNVTLSCEQNLNHDAMYWYRQDPGQGLRLIYYSQIVNDFQKGDIAEGYSVSREKKESFPLTVTSAQKNPTAFYLCASSIPRGAGANVLTFGAGSRLTVL.

This clone was picked up one time. The V call is TRBV7-9, the J call TRBJ2-7; 10 nucleotides match TRBD2. Germline assignment: CDR1 SEHNR and CDR2 FQNEAQ (reference sequence). Trimming cost V 5 bases and J 2 bases; bases outside gene matches: 15. The CDR3 has 18 amino acids. The CDR3 here is CASSPLGLAGVRAYEQYF. The DNA of the CDR3 is TGTGCCAGCAGCCCCTTAGGGCTAGCGGGAGTACGGGCCTACGAGCAGTACTTC.

The CDR3 protein is CATHPGLGYGYTF. The CDR3 nucleotides are TGTGCCACCCACCCAGGCCTGGGCTATGGCTACACCTTC. V and J are TRBV19 and TRBJ1-2; D not resolved. The ends were cut back, 10 bases at V and 4 bases at J, with 16 bases in the middle. CDR1 is LNHDA, CDR2 SQIVND, per germline (reference sequence). There are 13 residues in the CDR3.

This clone showed up just once. The J gene is TRBJ2-7, the V gene TRBV5-1; 7 positions match TRBD1. The germline V gene has CDR1 SGHRS and CDR2 YFSETQ. V lost 0 bases and J lost 2; bases outside the gene matches: 5. This CDR3 is built from 15 residues. The CDR3 DNA sequence: TGCGCCAGCAGCTTGGAGGCAGGGGGTGCCTACGAGCAGTACTTC. Translating gives CASSLEAGGAYEQYF.

The chain recombines TRBV30 with TRBJ1-5, with 8 bases lining up with TRBD1. The germline gives CDR1 GTSNPN, CDR2 SVGIG (reference sequence). This CDR3 is built from 14 residues. Trimming cost V 4 bases and J 5 bases; bases outside gene matches: 7. The CDR3 DNA reads as TGTGCCTGGACTCCGACAGGGGCGGATCAGCCCCAGCATTTT. Translation gives CAWTPTGADQPQHF.

This clone was seen a handful of times. The chain combines TRBV6-5 with TRBJ2-7; 7 bases map to TRBD1. The CDR3 totals 14 residues. Trimming at V came to 6 bases and at J to 6 bases, leaving 11 bases not matched to a gene. Germline V lookup: CDR1 MNHEY, CDR2 SVGAGI. CDR3 amino acids: CASSRWTGLGEQYF. The CDR3 coding sequence is TGTGCCAGCAGCCGGTGGACAGGACTTGGCGAGCAGTACTTC.

The genes are TRBV11-2 and TRBJ2-2; a possible D gene is TRBD2 (6 bases). This CDR3 contains 18 residues. Deletions cut 2 bases from V and 2 bases from J, with 18 bases between. Germline CDR1 is SGHAT and CDR2 is FQNNGV. The CDR3 loop is CASSLFGGGLTNTGELFF. Here the CDR3 DNA reads TGTGCCAGCAGCTTATTCGGAGGTGGACTAACTAACACCGGGGAGCTGTTTTTT.

The chain joins TRBV4-1 to TRBJ2-5; 12 nucleotides agree with TRBD2. The CDR3 loop spans 16 amino acids. Germline trimming cut 4 bases from V and 4 bases from J; bases unmatched to any gene: 7. The V gene's germline CDR1 is MGHRA and CDR2 YSYEKL. CDR3 amino acids: CASSPRLAGVLETQYF. CDR3 bases: TGCGCCAGCAGCCCGCGACTAGCGGGAGTACTAGAGACCCAGTACTTC.

This clone was counted only a few times. The same CDR3 can be traced to other DNA sequences in this sample. The chain uses TRBV27 and TRBJ2-7; 9 bases map to TRBD2. The CDR3 covers 14 residues. The germline V gene has CDR1 MNHEY and CDR2 SMNVEV (reference sequence). Trimming at V came to 3 bases and at J to 3 bases, leaving 3 bases not matched to a gene. Written as DNA, the CDR3 is TGTGCCAGCAGTTTGGGCGGGAGGGGCTACGAGCAGTACTTC. Translating gives CASSLGGRGYEQYF.

Written as DNA, the CDR3 is TGTGCCATCAGTGAGTCTGGGACTGCCAACACAGATACGCAGTATTTT. It translates to CAISESGTANTDTQYF. This chain links TRBV10-3 with TRBJ2-3; TRBD2 might be the D (6 bases). CDR1 is ENHRY and CDR2 is SYGVKD in the germline V gene. CDR3 length: 16 residues. Deletions cut 0 bases from V and 2 bases from J, with 12 bases between.

This clone showed up just once. The chain uses TRBV6-5 and TRBJ2-7; TRBD1 is a possible D gene (6 bases). Germline V gene sequence: CDR1 MNHEY, CDR2 SVGAGI. Trimming left V 6 bases short and J 2 bases short, with 14 bases between. The CDR3 is made up of 14 amino acids. CDR3 in amino acids: CASRTGTPPYEQYF. DNA of the CDR3: TGTGCCAGCAGGACCGGGACACCTCCCTACGAGCAGTACTTC.

The chain is built from TRBV14 and TRBJ2-7; 10 bases match TRBD2. The V gene end was trimmed by 0 bases and the J gene end by 3 bases; junction bases not matched to a gene: 5. The CDR3 consists of 16 residues. Germline CDR1 SGHDN, CDR2 FVKESK. The CDR3, as DNA: TGTGCCAGCAGCCAAGATCTGACTAGCGGGCTCTACGAGCAGTACTTC. Its translation is CASSQDLTSGLYEQYF. The full variable domain, rest sourced from reference TRBV14 and TRBJ2-7, is EAGVTQFPSHSVIEKGQTVTLRCDPISGHDNLYWYRRVMGKEIKFLLHFVKESKQDESGMPNNRFLAERTGGTYSTLKVQPAELEDSGVYFCASSQDLTSGLYEQYFGPGTRLTVT.

The J gene is TRBJ2-1, the V gene TRBV28, with 7 bases fitting TRBD1. The CDR3 sequence is 13 residues long. CDR1 and CDR2 (germline): MDHEN, SYDVKM. J lost 4 bases, V lost 8 bases, and 5 bases had no gene match. CDR3 region: CASSTGQYNEQFF. For the CDR3, the DNA is TGTGCCAGCTCAACGGGACAGTACAATGAGCAGTTCTTC.

The chain is built from TRBV7-2 and TRBJ2-5; D unclear. The CDR3 contains 14 residues. Trimming shortened V by 0 bases and J by 2 bases, and 7 bases separated the two germline ends. Germline V gene data show CDR1 as SGHTA and CDR2 as FQGNSA. DNA for the CDR3: TGTGCCAGCAGCTTAGCCTCCCCGCAAGAGACCCAGTACTTC. Amino acids: CASSLASPQETQYF.

The chain employs TRBV27 and TRBJ2-5; 9 bases align to TRBD1. The junction had 10 bases not matched to a gene; V was cut back by 6 bases and J by 5 bases. The germline gives CDR1 MNHEY, CDR2 SMNVEV (reference sequence). The CDR3 sequence is 15 residues long. The CDR3 sequence: CASRLGNRGRETQYF. CDR3 DNA: TGTGCCAGCAGACTAGGGAACAGGGGGCGCGAGACCCAGTACTTC.

The rearrangement joins TRBV6-4 to TRBJ2-2; TRBD1 matches at 8 bases. The junction had 2 bases not matched to a gene; V was cut back by 5 bases and J by 3 bases. The CDR3 contains 14 residues. CDR1 is MRHNA and CDR2 is SNTAGT in the germline V gene. This CDR3 is CASSSGQDTGELFF. DNA for the CDR3: TGTGCCAGCAGTTCGGGACAGGACACCGGGGAGCTGTTTTTT.

The rearrangement links TRBV18 to TRBJ2-1; TRBD2 matches at 10 bases. CDR3 length equals 16 residues. The trim removed 2 bases at V and 9 bases at J, leaving 10 bases unmatched. In germline, CDR1 is KGHSH, CDR2 LQKENI. The CDR3 DNA follows: TGTGCCAGCTCACCAATGTTAGCGGGAGGAGGGAGTGAGCAGTTCTTC. This gives the protein CASSPMLAGGGSEQFF.

V and J are TRBV5-1 and TRBJ1-6, with TRBD1 matching 8 bases. J was trimmed by 11 bases and V by 3 bases; bases with no gene match: 4. The CDR3 covers 13 residues. Germline V CDR1 and CDR2: SGHRS, YFSETQ. The CDR3, as DNA: TGCGCCAGCAGCTCGGACAGGGCAGCACCCCTCCACTTT. Protein: CASSSDRAAPLHF. The full variable domain, its missing parts supplied by reference TRBV5-1 and TRBJ1-6, is KAGVTQTPRYLIKTRGQQVTLSCSPISGHRSVSWYQQTPGQGLQFLFEYFSETQRNKGNFPGRFSGRQFSNSRSEMNVSTLELGDSALYLCASSSDRAAPLHFGNGTRLTVT.

The chain has TRBV5-1 and TRBJ1-1; D perhaps matches TRBD1 (5 bases). Germline V lookup: CDR1 SGHRS, CDR2 YFSETQ. This CDR3 is built from 13 residues. Trimming took 4 bases from V and 1 from J, leaving 8 bases between them. For the CDR3, the DNA is TGCGCCAGCAGCGTTACAGGGAACACTGAAGCTTTCTTT. It is translated as CASSVTGNTEAFF.

The chain uses TRBV6-1 and TRBJ1-2; D ambiguous. V dropped 0 bases and J dropped 1 base, with 12 bases sitting between them. The germline CDR1 and CDR2 sequences are MNHNS and SASEGT. CDR3 length: 16 amino acids. The CDR3 region has the DNA TGTGCCAGCAGTGAAGCGCTACGTCAGGATAACTATGGCTACACCTTC. Translated: CASSEALRQDNYGYTF.

The chain uses TRBV11-2 and TRBJ2-7; D is unresolved. The germline gives CDR1 SGHAT, CDR2 FQNNGV. Trimming took off 0 bases at V and 4 bases at J, with 4 bases between the two ends. The CDR3 is 12 amino acids. The CDR3 DNA follows: TGTGCCAGCAGCTTAGACAGGTACGAGCAGTACTTC. This translates into CASSLDRYEQYF. Combining the CDR3 with reference TRBV11-2 and TRBJ2-7 gives the whole variable domain EAGVAQSPRYKIIEKRQSVAFWCNPISGHATLYWYQQILGQGPKLLIQFQNNGVVDDSQLPKDRFSAERLKGVDSTLKIQPAKLEDSAVYLCASSLDRYEQYFGPGTRLTVT.

This clone was recorded only once. The chain combines TRBV6-5 with TRBJ1-1; D uncertain. Trimming left V 6 bases short and J 11 bases short, with 25 bases between. The CDR3 runs to 15 residues. Germline CDR1 reads MNHEY; CDR2 reads SVGAGI. CDR3 DNA sequence: TGTGCCAGCAGCTCATCGCCAGGTTCCCAACTAGGGGCTTTCTTT. Its translation is CASSSSPGSQLGAFF.

The chain recombines TRBV18 with TRBJ2-7, with 7 bases fitting TRBD2. V shed 6 bases, J shed 2 bases, and the junction held 13 bases outside the gene matches. CDR3 length equals 16 residues. The germline gives CDR1 KGHSH, CDR2 LQKENI. The CDR3 nucleotides read TGTGCCAGCTCGGGGGAAGCGGGACCGAACCCCTACGAGCAGTACTTC. Translated, it gives CASSGEAGPNPYEQYF.

The chain recombines TRBV6-5 with TRBJ2-7; a weak D match, TRBD1 (5 bases). The CDR3 loop spans 14 amino acids. The V gene lost 0 bases and the J gene lost 4 bases, with 10 bases spanning the gap. Per germline, CDR1 MNHEY and CDR2 SVGAGI. CDR3 loop: CASSYSNKGYEQYF. The DNA for the CDR3 is TGTGCCAGCAGTTACTCGAATAAGGGGTACGAGCAGTACTTC.

The chain carries TRBV4-1 and TRBJ1-4; TRBD1 matches 11 bases. The J segment lost 7 bases and the V segment lost 4 bases, leaving 5 bases of the junction unmatched. This CDR3 is 15 amino acids long. Germline V lookup: CDR1 MGHRA, CDR2 YSYEKL. The CDR3 region is CASSPIGTGGEKLFF. CDR3 in DNA: TGCGCCAGCAGCCCGATCGGGACAGGGGGTGAAAAACTGTTTTTT.

J is TRBJ2-1 and V is TRBV28, with 13 bases fitting TRBD2. This CDR3 is built from 15 residues. Germline values: CDR1 MDHEN, CDR2 SYDVKM. V shed 7 bases, J shed 4 bases, and the junction held 4 bases outside the gene matches. CDR3 region: CASKRLAGGYNEQFF. The CDR3 DNA follows: TGTGCCAGCAAGCGACTAGCGGGAGGATACAATGAGCAGTTCTTC. The full variable domain, in which reference TRBV28 and TRBJ2-1 provide the parts outside the CDR3, is DVKVTQSSRYLVKRTGEKVFLECVQDMDHENMFWYRQDPGLGLRLIYFSYDVKMKEKGDIPEGYSVSREKKERFSLILESASTNQTSMYLCASKRLAGGYNEQFFGPGTRLTVL.